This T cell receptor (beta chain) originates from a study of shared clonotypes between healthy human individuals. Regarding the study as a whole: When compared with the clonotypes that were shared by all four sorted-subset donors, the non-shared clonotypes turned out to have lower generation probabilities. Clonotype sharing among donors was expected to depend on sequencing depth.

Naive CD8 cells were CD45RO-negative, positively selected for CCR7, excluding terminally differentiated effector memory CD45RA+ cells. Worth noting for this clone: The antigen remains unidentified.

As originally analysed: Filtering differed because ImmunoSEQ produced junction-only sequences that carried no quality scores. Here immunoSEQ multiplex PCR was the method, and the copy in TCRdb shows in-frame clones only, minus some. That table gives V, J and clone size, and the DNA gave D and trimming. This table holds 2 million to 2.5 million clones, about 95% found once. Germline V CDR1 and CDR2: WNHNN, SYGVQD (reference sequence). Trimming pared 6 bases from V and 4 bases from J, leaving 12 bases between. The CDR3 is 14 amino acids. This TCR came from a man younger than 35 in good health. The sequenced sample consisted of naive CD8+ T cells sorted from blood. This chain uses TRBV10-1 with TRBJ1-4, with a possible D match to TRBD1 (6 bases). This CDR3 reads CASSEDSNNEKLFF. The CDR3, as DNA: TGCGCCAGCAGCGAGGACAGCAATAATGAAAAACTGTTTTTT.